Listed here is a single TCR beta chain. How the authors handled the data: Nucleated cell counts were estimated from reference gene primer amplification. Clones were sequenced by immunoSEQ multiplex PCR, and TCRdb holds only the in-frame ones, with some missing. The DNA gave D and trimming, while V, J and clone size come from that table. The sample lists 76,000 or so clones, about 80% seen once, with around 10% in the top ten. This CDR3 has 16 residues. Germline V gene data show CDR1 as LGHNT and CDR2 as FRNRAP. The V end was cut by 1 base, the J end by 1 base, with 11 bases between. The data belong to a study of blood T cell repertoires in COVID-19. On the study more broadly: In each case, the material was cDNA or gDNA derived from T cells, B-cell-depleted T cells, or PBMCs.

This TCR came from a man in his fifties or sixties with acute or convalescent COVID-19. Sequenced material: peripheral blood. The rearrangement joins TRBV12-5 to TRBJ2-1; D is possibly TRBD1 (6 bases). The CDR3 spells CASGLATGLSYNEQFF. The CDR3 DNA follows: TGTGCTAGTGGTTTGGCGACAGGTCTTTCCTACAATGAGCAGTTCTTC. The whole variable domain, filled in from reference TRBV12-5 and TRBJ2-1, reads DARVTQTPRHKVTEMGQEVTMRCQPILGHNTVFWYRQTMMQGLELLAYFRNRAPLDDSGMPKDRFSAEMPDATLATLKIQPSEPRDSAVYFCASGLATGLSYNEQFFGPGTRLTVL.